Listed below are T cell receptor beta chains from one sample, sequenced in a study of shared clonotypes between healthy human individuals. Assay: immunoSEQ multiplex PCR; the TCRdb copy retains only in-frame clones and omits some. This table has roughly 1,500,000 clones, under 99% appearing once. Sequences were obtained from naive CD4+ T cells sorted from blood. The origin of the receptors is a man under 40 in good health. Each CDR3 is given with its conserved first and last residue. A D gene is named only where the DNA matches it firmly. Size tells how often a clone was seen (once, few, many) or the class of an expanded clone, and some rows leave it out.

D: .
J: TRBJ1-1
V: TRBV5-1
size: .
length: 14
DNA: TGCGCCAGCAGGCCGGGACACCAGTTGACTGAAGCTTTCTTT
CDR3: CASRPGHQLTEAFF

D: .
J: TRBJ2-1
V: TRBV4-1
size: .
length: 13
DNA: TGCGCCAGCAGCCAACCATTCTACAATGAGCAGTTCTTC
CDR3: CASSQPFYNEQFF

D: .
J: TRBJ1-2
V: TRBV11-2
size: .
length: 12
DNA: TGTGCCAGCAGCGAAGGGTCCTATGGCTACACCTTC
CDR3: CASSEGSYGYTF

D: .
J: TRBJ1-4
V: TRBV19
size: .
length: 13
DNA: TGTGCCAGTAGTATTGGCAGGGAGGAAAAACTGTTTTTT
CDR3: CASSIGREEKLFF

D: .
J: TRBJ2-7
V: TRBV14
size: .
length: 12
DNA: TGTGCCAGCAGCCCCTCTCGAGGAGAGCAGTACTTC
CDR3: CASSPSRGEQYF

D: .
J: TRBJ1-4
V: TRBV28
size: .
length: 13
DNA: TGTGCCAGCAGTTTGGCAAGTTATGAAAAACTGTTTTTT
CDR3: CASSLASYEKLFF

D: .
J: TRBJ1-4
V: TRBV2
size: .
length: 13
DNA: TGTGCCAGTCGTGGGGGTAGGGATGAAAAACTGTTTTTT
CDR3: CASRGGRDEKLFF

D: TRBD2
J: TRBJ2-3
V: TRBV18
size: .
length: 16
DNA: TGTGCCAGCTCACCGACGACTAGCTCGTACACAGATACGCAGTATTTT
CDR3: CASSPTTSSYTDTQYF

D: TRBD1
J: TRBJ2-7
V: TRBV5-4
size: .
length: 15
DNA: TGTGCCAGCAGCCCACGACAGGGAAATCCCTCCGAGCAGTACTTC
CDR3: CASSPRQGNPSEQYF

D: .
J: TRBJ1-4
V: TRBV5-5
size: once
length: 13
DNA: TGTGCCAGCAGTAGTTATACGGAGGAAAAACTGTTTTTT
CDR3: CASSSYTEEKLFF

D: .
J: TRBJ1-1
V: TRBV5-1
size: .
length: 14
DNA: TGCGCCAGCAGCTTGGACCAGATGAACACTGAAGCTTTCTTT
CDR3: CASSLDQMNTEAFF

D: TRBD1
J: TRBJ2-7
V: TRBV5-1
size: .
length: 16
DNA: TGCGCCAGCAGCTTGCCGACAGGGCCGGCGGGCTACGAGCAGTACTTC
CDR3: CASSLPTGPAGYEQYF

D: TRBD1
J: TRBJ1-5
V: TRBV29-1
size: .
length: 13
DNA: TGCAGCGTTGGGGACAGGTTAAATCAGCCCCAGCATTTT
CDR3: CSVGDRLNQPQHF

D: TRBD2
J: TRBJ2-2
V: TRBV29-1
size: .
length: 14
DNA: TGCAGCGTTGTGGCGGGAGTGGAAACCGGGGAGCTGTTTTTT
CDR3: CSVVAGVETGELFF

D: .
J: TRBJ1-1
V: TRBV11-2
size: .
length: 15
DNA: TGTGCCAGCAGCTTTTCACGGGGAGCCAGCACTGAAGCTTTCTTT
CDR3: CASSFSRGASTEAFF

D: TRBD1
J: TRBJ2-2
V: TRBV19
size: .
length: 17
DNA: TGTGCCAGTAGTAGGGGCCCGGACAGGGCGAACACCGGGGAGCTGTTTTTT
CDR3: CASSRGPDRANTGELFF

D: .
J: TRBJ1-2
V: TRBV5-1
size: .
length: 14
DNA: TGCGCCAGCAGCTTGGAGAAGGGCGCCTATGGCTACACCTTC
CDR3: CASSLEKGAYGYTF

D: .
J: TRBJ2-5
V: TRBV7-9
size: .
length: 15
DNA: TGTGCCAGCAGCATCCCATCCACTAGCAAGGAGACCCAGTACTTC
CDR3: CASSIPSTSKETQYF

D: .
J: TRBJ2-7
V: TRBV18
size: .
length: 17
DNA: TGTGCCAGCTCTCACGGGATTCTAGGGAGGTTAGCCTCCGAGCAGTACTTC
CDR3: CASSHGILGRLASEQYF

D: .
J: TRBJ2-3
V: TRBV5-4
size: .
length: 13
DNA: TGTGCCAGCAGCTTTGGACCCGCAGATACGCAGTATTTT
CDR3: CASSFGPADTQYF

D: .
J: TRBJ2-7
V: TRBV6-5
size: .
length: 15
DNA: TGTGCCAGCAGTTACTCGACGGGTAGCTCCTACGAGCAGTACTTC
CDR3: CASSYSTGSSYEQYF

D: .
J: TRBJ2-3
V: TRBV18
size: .
length: 14
DNA: TGTGCCAGCTCACTGGAAGCTAGCACAGATACGCAGTATTTT
CDR3: CASSLEASTDTQYF

D: .
J: TRBJ1-1
V: TRBV25-1
size: once
length: 16
DNA: TGTGCCAGCAGTGCACACAAGGGGTTCGGGAACACTGAAGCTTTCTTT
CDR3: CASSAHKGFGNTEAFF

D: TRBD2
J: TRBJ2-3
V: TRBV11-2
size: .
length: 17
DNA: TGTGCCAGCAGCTTAGATACGCGCGGGAGGGCCGATGATACGCAGTATTTT
CDR3: CASSLDTRGRADDTQYF

D: .
J: TRBJ2-7
V: TRBV2
size: .
length: 15
DNA: TGTGCCAGCAGTGACGCCAGGGCACGTTCCTACGAGCAGTACTTC
CDR3: CASSDARARSYEQYF

D: TRBD1
J: TRBJ1-1
V: TRBV7-8
size: .
length: 13
DNA: TGTGCCAGCAGCGGACAGGGGTCAACTGAAGCTTTCTTT
CDR3: CASSGQGSTEAFF

D: .
J: TRBJ2-3
V: TRBV29-1
size: .
length: 11
DNA: TGCAGCGTTGATTTTACAGATACGCAGTATTTT
CDR3: CSVDFTDTQYF

D: .
J: TRBJ1-1
V: TRBV18
size: .
length: 13
DNA: TGTGCCAGCTTCCCGCAGGGTGGCACTGAAGCTTTCTTT
CDR3: CASFPQGGTEAFF

D: TRBD2
J: TRBJ2-3
V: TRBV9
size: .
length: 16
DNA: TGTGCCAGCAGCGCCGGGACTAGCATATACACAGATACGCAGTATTTT
CDR3: CASSAGTSIYTDTQYF

D: TRBD1
J: TRBJ2-7
V: TRBV6-6
size: .
length: 16
DNA: TGTGCCAGCAGTTACTCGATGGAGGACAGGGACTACGAGCAGTACTTC
CDR3: CASSYSMEDRDYEQYF

D: .
J: TRBJ2-6
V: TRBV29-1
size: .
length: 17
DNA: TGCAGCGTTCTTGACAGGAAAATTACTCTGGGGGCCAACGTCCTGACTTTC
CDR3: CSVLDRKITLGANVLTF

D: .
J: TRBJ2-3
V: TRBV9
size: .
length: 15
DNA: TGTGCCAGCAGCGTAATGGGGCAGGGAGGTGGTACGCAGTATTTT
CDR3: CASSVMGQGGGTQYF

D: .
J: TRBJ1-2
V: TRBV6-5
size: .
length: 14
DNA: TGTGCCAGCAGGGGGACAACCTGGGGCTATGGCTACACCTTC
CDR3: CASRGTTWGYGYTF

D: .
J: TRBJ2-3
V: TRBV7-2
size: .
length: 13
DNA: TGTGCCAGCAACCTTAGTCCCACAGATACGCAGTATTTT
CDR3: CASNLSPTDTQYF

D: .
J: TRBJ2-2
V: TRBV10-1
size: .
length: 13
DNA: TGCGCCAGCAGTGAGGACGGTACCGGGGAGCTGTTTTTT
CDR3: CASSEDGTGELFF

D: TRBD2
J: TRBJ2-7
V: TRBV9
size: .
length: 15
DNA: TGTGCCAGCAGCATCAGAGCGGGACCTCTTGGGGAGCAGTACTTC
CDR3: CASSIRAGPLGEQYF

D: .
J: TRBJ1-2
V: TRBV11-2
size: .
length: 13
DNA: TGTGCCAGCAGCTTTGAGGACAGCTATGGCTACACCTTC
CDR3: CASSFEDSYGYTF

D: .
J: TRBJ2-7
V: TRBV6-9
size: .
length: 18
DNA: TGTGCCAGCACCCACGAAAGGCAGGGGTATACCGAGGCCTACGAGCAGTACTTC
CDR3: CASTHERQGYTEAYEQYF

D: .
J: TRBJ2-3
V: TRBV10-3
size: .
length: 15
DNA: TGTGCCATCACCGACACTAGGACGGGTCCAGATACGCAGTATTTT
CDR3: CAITDTRTGPDTQYF

D: .
J: TRBJ2-2
V: TRBV5-5
size: once
length: 14
DNA: TGTGCCAGCAGACCGGACCCGGTTGGCGGGGAGCTGTTTTTT
CDR3: CASRPDPVGGELFF

D: .
J: TRBJ1-5
V: TRBV10-3
size: .
length: 15
DNA: TGTGCCATCAGTGGACTGGGGGGCGAGGGTCAGCCCCAGCATTTT
CDR3: CAISGLGGEGQPQHF

D: .
J: TRBJ2-7
V: TRBV12-5
size: .
length: 15
DNA: TGTGCTAGTAGTAACTTGCCGTGGCAAAATTACGAGCAGTACTTC
CDR3: CASSNLPWQNYEQYF

D: .
J: TRBJ2-2
V: TRBV7-6
size: .
length: 14
DNA: TGTGCCAGCAGCTTAGCGAGGGGGACCGGGGAGCTGTTTTTT
CDR3: CASSLARGTGELFF

D: .
J: TRBJ2-1
V: TRBV5-1
size: .
length: 15
DNA: TGCGCCAGCAGCATACGGGAAACTAGGGGCGATGAGCAGTTCTTC
CDR3: CASSIRETRGDEQFF

D: .
J: TRBJ2-1
V: TRBV5-1
size: .
length: 17
DNA: TGCGCCAGCAACGAGTTAATTCTCGGAGGAAGTGTAGATGAGCAGTTCTTC
CDR3: CASNELILGGSVDEQFF

D: TRBD1
J: TRBJ1-3
V: TRBV7-9
size: once
length: 16
DNA: TGTGCCAGCAGCGTACCGGGACAGGGGGCTGGAAACACCATATATTTT
CDR3: CASSVPGQGAGNTIYF